There are a few counts of the clone carrying this T cell receptor beta chain. Antigen unknown. This sample was included in a study of vaccination and CD4 T cells after COVID-19. Study background: A CEFX pool, an HIV-1 Nef pool, or no peptide went to control cultures.

Researchers used the Oncomine TCR Beta short-read assay to sequence DNA from cultured CD4+ T cells. TCRdb analysed the PCR reads with MiXCR anew, one entry per CDR3 protein. Here the sample spans 16,000 or so distinct CDR3 sequences, around two fifths being singletons. General observations from the study: A median of approximately 90% of reactive clones, in convalescent patients, became evident only post-vaccination. Median SARS-CoV-2-reactive clonotype numbers went from roughly 21 to 40; this increase was not significant. The study examined relatively few convalescent patients and included no early post-infection timepoints.

Noted treatment: 10-day PBMC culture with coronavirus spike peptide pools or control peptides (ViraFEST assay). The V end was cut by 4 bases, the J end by 13 bases, with 13 bases between. The CDR3 consists of 11 residues. The chain is built from TRBV12-3 or TRBV12-4 and TRBJ2-5; a possible D gene is TRBD2 (6 bases). Sequencing was performed on CD4+ T cells from blood, cultured in vitro, taken after SARS-CoV-2 vaccination. This TCR was recovered from a human donor who had recovered from COVID-19. The CDR3 loop is CASSYGTRLYF. CDR3 coding DNA: TGTGCCAGCAGTTACGGGACTCGGCTGTACTTC.